The 18 T cell receptor beta chains below all came from one sample that was sequenced in a study of T cell repertoires in cytomegalovirus infection. One entry per CDR3 protein, called by TCRdb with MiXCR from the reads. This table has fewer than 900,000 distinct CDR3 sequences, under 35% appearing once. Their target antigens are unknown. The source was cultured CD8+ T cells from PBMCs, collected from culture after CMV antigen stimulation. These receptors were obtained from a human donor in good health (CMV status not recorded). Some clones in this sample may be carry-over from other donors' samples.

The V call is TRBV5-4, the J call TRBJ2-6, with D perhaps matching TRBD1 (6 bases). The CDR3 consists of 17 residues. Germline lookup yields CDR1 SGHNT and CDR2 YYREEE (reference sequence). V was pared by 0 bases and J by 4 bases, with 14 bases between. CDR3 sequence: CASSLAGEGVGANVLTF. DNA of the CDR3: TGTGCCAGCAGCTTGGCGGGTGAGGGGGTGGGGGCCAACGTCCTGACTTTC.

In this sample, this clonotype turned up a few times. The rearrangement joins TRBV27 to TRBJ2-7; tentatively, D is TRBD1 (5 bases). This CDR3 spans 15 amino acids. The germline gives CDR1 MNHEY, CDR2 SMNVEV (reference sequence). Trimming took off 0 bases at V and 4 bases at J, with 13 bases between the two ends. The CDR3, as DNA: TGTGCCAGCAGTTTATCTGGGGCAGAGATTTACGAGCAGTACGTC. This translates into CASSLSGAEIYEQYV.

The V gene is TRBV5-1, the J gene TRBJ2-2; a weak D match, TRBD1 (6 bases). CDR1 is SGHRS and CDR2 is YFSETQ in the germline V gene. The ends were cut back, 2 bases at V and 5 bases at J, with 16 bases in the middle. The CDR3 is made up of 16 amino acids. The CDR3: CASSLISGDLTGELFF. CDR3 in DNA: TGCGCCAGCAGCTTAATTTCAGGGGACCTTACCGGGGAGCTGTTTTTT. The whole variable domain, remainder taken from reference TRBV5-1 and TRBJ2-2, is KAGVTQTPRYLIKTRGQQVTLSCSPISGHRSVSWYQQTPGQGLQFLFEYFSETQRNKGNFPGRFSGRQFSNSRSEMNVSTLELGDSALYLCASSLISGDLTGELFFGEGSRLTVL.

The chain has TRBV7-8 and TRBJ2-7, with D possibly TRBD1 on 6 matching bases. Trimming took off 5 bases at V and 5 bases at J, with 10 bases between the two ends. This CDR3 spans 12 amino acids. Germline V gives CDR1 SGHVS, CDR2 FQNEAQ. CDR3 sequence (DNA): TGTGCCAGCAGCAAGGGGGTCAACGAGCAGTACGTC. This translates into CASSKGVNEQYV.

This clonotype showed up just a few times. This chain's CDR3 is CASVTGDGYTF. The CDR3 DNA reads as TGTGCCAGCGTAACAGGGGATGGCTACACCTTC. The chain joins TRBV6-5 to TRBJ1-2, with 7 nucleotides matching TRBD1. The length of the CDR3 is 11 residues. CDR1 is MNHEY, CDR2 SVGAGI, per germline. Losses at the gene ends were 8 bases for V and 6 bases for J; bases not matched to a gene: 3.

The chain recombines TRBV11-2 with TRBJ1-1; 8 nucleotides match TRBD1. The germline gives CDR1 SGHAT, CDR2 FQNNGV. The CDR3 loop spans 16 amino acids. The V gene end was trimmed by 2 bases and the J gene end by 6 bases; junction bases not matched to a gene: 11. The CDR3 loop is CASSLKDRVAPAEAFF. DNA for the CDR3: TGTGCCAGCAGCTTAAAGGACAGGGTGGCTCCGGCTGAAGCTTTCTTT.

There are a few counts of this clonotype. The rearrangement links TRBV7-8 to TRBJ1-5; TRBD1 agrees at 7 bases. In germline, CDR1 is SGHVS, CDR2 FQNEAQ. This CDR3 region has 17 residues. V trimming: 7 bases; J trimming: 0 bases; junction bases outside the gene matches: 12. Here the CDR3 DNA reads TGTGCCAGCAACCAGGAAGGGACAGTCTATAGCAATCAGCCCCAGCATTTT. Translation: CASNQEGTVYSNQPQHF.

A few counts support this clonotype. This chain connects TRBV5-5 to TRBJ2-7; D remains ambiguous. Germline V gene lookup returns CDR1 SGHKS and CDR2 YYEKEE (reference sequence). This CDR3 has 14 residues. Trimming left V 1 base short and J 0 bases short, with 8 bases between. The CDR3 spells CASSLQGNSYEQYF. CDR3 nucleotides: TGTGCCAGCAGCTTGCAAGGGAACTCCTACGAGCAGTACTTC.

This sequence joins TRBV4-3 and TRBJ1-1, with D hard to call. Per germline, CDR1 LGHNA and CDR2 YSLEER. This CDR3 contains 14 residues. The V gene lost 7 bases and the J gene lost 6 bases, with 18 bases spanning the gap. CDR3 protein: CASTPSLLNPEAFF. The DNA for the CDR3 is TGCGCCAGCACCCCCTCCCTTCTTAACCCTGAAGCTTTCTTT.

V is TRBV6-6 and J is TRBJ1-3, with D unresolved. The CDR3 length is 14 residues. Per germline, CDR1 MNHNY and CDR2 SVGAGI (reference sequence). V was pared by 6 bases and J by 4 bases, with 13 bases between. In DNA, the CDR3 is TGTGCCAGCAGCGTGACGGGTCCGGGAAACACCATATATTTT. It encodes CASSVTGPGNTIYF.

This clonotype was seen only a few times. The chain is built from TRBV14 and TRBJ1-4; D possibly corresponds to TRBD1 (6 bases). Deletions cut 4 bases from V and 5 bases from J, with 14 bases between. This CDR3 has 15 residues. Germline values: CDR1 SGHDN, CDR2 FVKESK. Written as DNA, the CDR3 is TGTGCCAGCAGCCTAAACGACAGGACAAATGAAAAACTGTTTTTT. Protein sequence: CASSLNDRTNEKLFF.

The rearrangement uses TRBV2 and TRBJ2-4; D might be TRBD1 (5 bases). The germline V gene has CDR1 SNHLY and CDR2 FYNNEI. V lost 4 bases, J lost 0 bases, and 10 bases lay in between. This CDR3 contains 15 residues. CDR3 nucleotides: TGTGCCAGCAGTGGGACATCTATAGCCAAAAACATTCAGTACTTC. It is translated as CASSGTSIAKNIQYF.

This chain joins TRBV7-9 and TRBJ2-2; 7 positions match TRBD2. V lost 6 bases and J lost 2; bases outside the gene matches: 6. Germline V gene lookup returns CDR1 SEHNR and CDR2 FQNEAQ (reference sequence). The length of the CDR3 is 15 residues. CDR3 DNA sequence: TGTGCCAGCAGTCGCCGGGACTATAACACCGGGGAGCTGTTTTTT. Amino acid sequence: CASSRRDYNTGELFF.

The V and J genes are TRBV7-6 and TRBJ2-7; 7 positions agree with TRBD1. J was trimmed by 4 bases and V by 1 base; bases with no gene match: 7. The CDR3 has 15 amino acids. The germline CDR1 and CDR2 sequences are SGHVS and FNYEAQ. CDR3 coding DNA: TGTGCCAGCAGCTTAGAACAGGGGCCTGGTTACGAGCAGTACGTC. This translates into CASSLEQGPGYEQYV.

The V and J genes are TRBV27 and TRBJ2-1; 7 nucleotides match TRBD2. Germline trimming cut 10 bases from V and 3 bases from J; bases unmatched to any gene: 9. The CDR3 totals 14 residues. The germline V gene has CDR1 MNHEY and CDR2 SMNVEV (reference sequence). CDR3 in amino acids: CATGEAGSYNEQFF. The CDR3 DNA reads as TGTGCCACGGGCGAAGCGGGGAGCTACAATGAGCAGTTCTTC.

The sample holds many counts of this clonotype. V usage is TRBV6-1 and J usage is TRBJ2-1, with 12 bases lining up with TRBD2. V shed 7 bases, J shed 3 bases, and the junction held 4 bases outside the gene matches. The CDR3 loop spans 15 amino acids. Germline CDR1 reads MNHNS; CDR2 reads SASEGT. CDR3 bases: TGTGCCAGCACCCCTAGCGGGGGGGGCTACAATGAGCAGTTCTTC. Amino acid sequence: CASTPSGGGYNEQFF.

This chain connects TRBV28 to TRBJ1-5; 9 bases agree with TRBD1. The ends lost 6 bases at V and 6 bases at J; junction bases unmatched: 6. Germline CDR1 reads MDHEN; CDR2 reads SYDVKM. The CDR3 loop spans 14 amino acids. The CDR3 loop reads CASSPGQGFQPQHF. DNA for the CDR3: TGTGCCAGCAGCCCGGGACAGGGCTTTCAGCCCCAGCATTTT.

This clonotype was seen once. CDR3 sequence: CASSPPGGQGQNTEAFF. The CDR3 DNA reads TGTGCCAGCTCACCACCGGGGGGGCAGGGGCAAAACACTGAAGCTTTCTTT. The rearrangement uses TRBV18 and TRBJ1-1; D is perhaps TRBD1 (6 bases). This CDR3 comprises 17 residues. The V end was cut by 0 bases, the J end by 2 bases, with 16 bases between. Germline lookup yields CDR1 KGHSH and CDR2 LQKENI.